This TCR beta chain derives from a study of CD8+CD57+ T cells in acquired aplastic anemia. Genomic DNA served as template for TCR beta VDJ and CDR3 profiling. Via MiXCR, TCRdb re-called the reads, giving one row per CDR3 protein. The data contain 450,000 to 550,000 distinct CDR3 sequences, more than 25% of them singletons. Study-level findings and limits: Comparison of patients with controls identified almost 30 shared CD8+ CDR3 sequences.

CDR1 and CDR2 (germline): LNHNV, YYDKDF (reference sequence). The CDR3 runs to 12 residues. Sequenced patients had shown CD8+CD57+ cell expansion by flow cytometry. On this clonotype itself: Antigen: not known. A read error may be the cause here, since a much bigger clone is one base away.

The chain uses TRBV15 and TRBJ2-7; D gene unclear. This sequence was found in a human donor with aplastic anemia. The sample taken for sequencing was sorted CD4+, CD8+, or CD8+CD57+ T cells (not recorded which) from PBMCs. Here the CDR3 DNA reads TGTACCACCAGCAGACAATCCTACGAGCAGTACTTC. This encodes CTTSRQSYEQYF.